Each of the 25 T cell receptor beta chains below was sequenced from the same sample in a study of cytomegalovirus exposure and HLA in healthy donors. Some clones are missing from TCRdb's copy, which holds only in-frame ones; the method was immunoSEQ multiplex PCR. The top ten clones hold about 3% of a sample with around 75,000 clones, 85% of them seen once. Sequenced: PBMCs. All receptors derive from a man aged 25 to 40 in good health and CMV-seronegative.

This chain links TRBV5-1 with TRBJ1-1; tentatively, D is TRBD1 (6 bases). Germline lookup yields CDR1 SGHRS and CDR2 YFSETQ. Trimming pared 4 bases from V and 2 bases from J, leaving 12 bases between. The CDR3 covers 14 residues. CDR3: CASSDRTPNTEAFF. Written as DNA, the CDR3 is TGCGCCAGCAGCGACAGGACACCAAACACTGAAGCTTTCTTT.

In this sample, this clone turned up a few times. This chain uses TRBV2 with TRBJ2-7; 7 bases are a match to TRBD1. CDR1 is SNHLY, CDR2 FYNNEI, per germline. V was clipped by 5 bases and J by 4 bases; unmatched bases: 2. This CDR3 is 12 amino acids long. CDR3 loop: CASSSQGYEQYF. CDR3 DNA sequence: TGTGCCAGCAGTTCACAGGGGTACGAGCAGTACTTC.

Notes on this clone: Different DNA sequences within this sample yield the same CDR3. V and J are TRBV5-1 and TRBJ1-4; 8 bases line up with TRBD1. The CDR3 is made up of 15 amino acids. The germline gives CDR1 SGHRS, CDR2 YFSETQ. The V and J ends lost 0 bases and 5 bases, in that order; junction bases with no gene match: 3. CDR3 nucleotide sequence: TGCGCCAGCAGCTTGGGACAGGGGACAAATGAAAAACTGTTTTTT. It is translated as CASSLGQGTNEKLFF.

The DNA for the CDR3 is TGTGCCAGCAGTGTAGCCGCGAGTCTAGGAGAGACCCAGTACTTC. Protein sequence: CASSVAASLGETQYF. This chain joins TRBV25-1 and TRBJ2-5, with no clear D. The germline CDR1 and CDR2 sequences are MGHDK and SYGVNS. The CDR3 runs to 15 residues. Deletions cut 4 bases from V and 4 bases from J, with 16 bases between.

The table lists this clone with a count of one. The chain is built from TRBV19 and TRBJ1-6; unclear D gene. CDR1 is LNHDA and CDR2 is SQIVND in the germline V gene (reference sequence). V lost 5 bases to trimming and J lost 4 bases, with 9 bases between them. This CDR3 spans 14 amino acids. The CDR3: CASSSFGYNSPLHF. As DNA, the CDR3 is TGTGCCAGTAGTTCTTTCGGTTATAATTCACCCCTCCACTTT. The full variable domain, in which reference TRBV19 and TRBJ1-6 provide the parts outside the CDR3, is DGGITQSPKYLFRKEGQNVTLSCEQNLNHDAMYWYRQDPGQGLRLIYYSQIVNDFQKGDIAEGYSVSREKKESFPLTVTSAQKNPTAFYLCASSSFGYNSPLHFGNGTRLTVT.

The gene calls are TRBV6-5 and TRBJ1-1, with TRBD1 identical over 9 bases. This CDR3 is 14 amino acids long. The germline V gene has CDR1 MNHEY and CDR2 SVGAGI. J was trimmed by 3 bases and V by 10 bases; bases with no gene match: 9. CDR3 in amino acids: CAIGPGQGYTEAFF. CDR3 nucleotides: TGTGCCATCGGCCCGGGACAGGGATACACTGAAGCTTTCTTT.

CDR3 protein: CASILSGGEQYF. For the CDR3, the DNA is TGTGCCAGCATCCTTAGCGGGGGAGAGCAGTACTTC. The rearrangement links TRBV28 to TRBJ2-7; 9 positions match TRBD2. V trimming: 7 bases; J trimming: 7 bases; junction bases outside the gene matches: 5. This CDR3 has 12 residues. The germline gives CDR1 MDHEN, CDR2 SYDVKM. The full variable domain, its missing parts supplied by reference TRBV28 and TRBJ2-7, is DVKVTQSSRYLVKRTGEKVFLECVQDMDHENMFWYRQDPGLGLRLIYFSYDVKMKEKGDIPEGYSVSREKKERFSLILESASTNQTSMYLCASILSGGEQYFGPGTRLTVT.

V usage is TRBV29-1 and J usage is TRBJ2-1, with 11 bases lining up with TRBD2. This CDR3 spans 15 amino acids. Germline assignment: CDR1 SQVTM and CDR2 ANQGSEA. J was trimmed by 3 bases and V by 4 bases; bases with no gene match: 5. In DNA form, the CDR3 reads TGCAGCGTTGTCGCTAGCGGGGGGTACTACAATGAGCAGTTCTTC. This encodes CSVVASGGYYNEQFF.

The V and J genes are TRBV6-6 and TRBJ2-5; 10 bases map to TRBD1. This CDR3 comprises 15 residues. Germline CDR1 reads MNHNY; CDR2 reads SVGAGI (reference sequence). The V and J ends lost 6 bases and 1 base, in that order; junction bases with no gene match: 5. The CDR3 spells CASSRRDRGQETQYF. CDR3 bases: TGTGCCAGCAGCCGCAGGGACAGGGGCCAAGAGACCCAGTACTTC.

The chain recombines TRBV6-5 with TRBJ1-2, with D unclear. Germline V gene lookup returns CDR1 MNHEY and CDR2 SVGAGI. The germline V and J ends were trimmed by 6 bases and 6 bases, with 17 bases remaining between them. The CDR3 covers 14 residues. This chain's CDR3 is CASRQPLQLDGYTF. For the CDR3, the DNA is TGTGCCAGCAGGCAACCCCTGCAGTTGGATGGCTACACCTTC.

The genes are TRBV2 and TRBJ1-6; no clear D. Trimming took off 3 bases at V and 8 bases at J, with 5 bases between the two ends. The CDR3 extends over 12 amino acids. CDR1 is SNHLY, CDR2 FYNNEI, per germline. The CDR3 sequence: CASSDGHSPLHF. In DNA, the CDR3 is TGTGCCAGCAGTGATGGGCATTCACCCCTCCACTTT.

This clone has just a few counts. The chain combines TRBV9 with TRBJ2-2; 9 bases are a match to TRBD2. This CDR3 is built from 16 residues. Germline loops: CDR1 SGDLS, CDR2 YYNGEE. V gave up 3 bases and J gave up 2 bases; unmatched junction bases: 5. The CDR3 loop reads CASSAGLAINTGELFF. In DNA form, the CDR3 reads TGTGCCAGCAGCGCCGGACTAGCGATCAACACCGGGGAGCTGTTTTTT.

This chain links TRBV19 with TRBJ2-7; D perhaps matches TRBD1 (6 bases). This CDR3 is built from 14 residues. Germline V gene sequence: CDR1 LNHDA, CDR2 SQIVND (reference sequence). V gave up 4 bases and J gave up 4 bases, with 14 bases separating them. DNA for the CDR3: TGTGCCAGTAGTACACCTGGACAGACGTACGAGCAGTACTTC. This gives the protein CASSTPGQTYEQYF.

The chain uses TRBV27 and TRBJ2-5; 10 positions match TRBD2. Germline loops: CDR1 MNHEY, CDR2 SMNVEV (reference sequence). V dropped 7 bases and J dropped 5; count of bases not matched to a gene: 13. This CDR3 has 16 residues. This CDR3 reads CASTGGLAGVGETQYF. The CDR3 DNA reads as TGTGCCAGCACCGGCGGGCTAGCGGGGGTAGGGGAGACCCAGTACTTC.

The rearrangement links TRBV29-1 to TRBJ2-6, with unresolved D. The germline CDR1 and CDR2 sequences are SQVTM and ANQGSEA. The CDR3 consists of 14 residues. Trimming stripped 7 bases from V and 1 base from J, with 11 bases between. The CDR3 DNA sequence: TGCAGCGCCCGGTCAGGATCTGGGGCCAACGTCCTGACTTTC. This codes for CSARSGSGANVLTF.

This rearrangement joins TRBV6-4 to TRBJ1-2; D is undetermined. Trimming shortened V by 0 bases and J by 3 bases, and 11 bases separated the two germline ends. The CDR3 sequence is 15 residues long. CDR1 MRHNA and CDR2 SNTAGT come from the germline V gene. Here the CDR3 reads CASSDSQDAHYGYTF. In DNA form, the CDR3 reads TGTGCCAGCAGTGACTCCCAGGATGCTCACTATGGCTACACCTTC.

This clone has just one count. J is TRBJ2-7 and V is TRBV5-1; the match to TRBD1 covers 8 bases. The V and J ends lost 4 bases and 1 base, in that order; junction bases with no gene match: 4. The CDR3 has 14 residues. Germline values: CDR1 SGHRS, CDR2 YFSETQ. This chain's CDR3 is CASSEDRDSYEQYF. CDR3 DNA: TGCGCCAGCAGCGAGGACAGGGATTCCTACGAGCAGTACTTC.

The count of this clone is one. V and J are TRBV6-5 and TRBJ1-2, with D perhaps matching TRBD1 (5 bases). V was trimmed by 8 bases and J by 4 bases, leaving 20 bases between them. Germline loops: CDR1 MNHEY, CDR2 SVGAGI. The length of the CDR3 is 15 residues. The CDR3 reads CASLLSQGAVYGYTF. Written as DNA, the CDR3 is TGTGCCAGCCTATTATCGCAAGGGGCCGTCTATGGCTACACCTTC.

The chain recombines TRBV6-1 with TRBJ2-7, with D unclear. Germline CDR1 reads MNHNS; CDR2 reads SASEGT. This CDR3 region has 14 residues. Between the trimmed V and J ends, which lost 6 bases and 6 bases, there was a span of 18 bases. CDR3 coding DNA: TGTGCCAGCAGAGTCCAGCTCCTCCAGGCCGAGCAGTACGTC. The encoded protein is CASRVQLLQAEQYV.

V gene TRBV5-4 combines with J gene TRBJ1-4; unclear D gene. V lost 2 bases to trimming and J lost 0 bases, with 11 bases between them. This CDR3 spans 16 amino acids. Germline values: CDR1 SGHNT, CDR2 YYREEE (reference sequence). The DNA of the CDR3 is TGTGCCAGCAGCTTAGTCCGAGGTACAACTAATGAAAAACTGTTTTTT. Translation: CASSLVRGTTNEKLFF.

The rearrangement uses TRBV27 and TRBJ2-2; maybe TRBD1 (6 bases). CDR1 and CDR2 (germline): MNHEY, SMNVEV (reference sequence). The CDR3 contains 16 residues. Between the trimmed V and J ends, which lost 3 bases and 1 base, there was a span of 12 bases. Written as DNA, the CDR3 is TGTGCCAGCAGTTTTTTTGGGACAATGAACACCGGGGAGCTGTTTTTT. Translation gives CASSFFGTMNTGELFF.

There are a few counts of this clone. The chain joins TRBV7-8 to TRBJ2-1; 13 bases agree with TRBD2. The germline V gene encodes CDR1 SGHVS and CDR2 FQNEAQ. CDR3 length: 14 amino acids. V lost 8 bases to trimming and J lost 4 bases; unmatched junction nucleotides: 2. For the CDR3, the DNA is TGTGCCAGCCGACTAGCGGGGGGATACAATGAGCAGTTCTTC. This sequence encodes CASRLAGGYNEQFF. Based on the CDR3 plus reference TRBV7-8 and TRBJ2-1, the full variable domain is GAGVSQSPRYKVAKRGQDVALRCDPISGHVSLFWYQQALGQGPEFLTYFQNEAQLDKSGLPSDRFFAERPEGSVSTLKIQRTQQEDSAVYLCASRLAGGYNEQFFGPGTRLTVL.

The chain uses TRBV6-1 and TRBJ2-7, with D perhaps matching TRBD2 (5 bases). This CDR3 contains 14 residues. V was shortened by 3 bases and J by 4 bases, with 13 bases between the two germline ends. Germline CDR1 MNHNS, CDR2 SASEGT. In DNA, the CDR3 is TGTGCCAGCAGTGATCTCGGGAAGGAATACGAGCAGTACGTC. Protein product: CASSDLGKEYEQYV.

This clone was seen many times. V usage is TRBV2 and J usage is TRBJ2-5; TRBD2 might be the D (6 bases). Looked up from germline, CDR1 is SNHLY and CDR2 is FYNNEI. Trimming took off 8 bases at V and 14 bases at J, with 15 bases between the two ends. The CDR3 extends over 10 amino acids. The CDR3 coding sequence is TGTGCCAGCGACGCACCGGGACTTTACTTC. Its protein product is CASDAPGLYF.

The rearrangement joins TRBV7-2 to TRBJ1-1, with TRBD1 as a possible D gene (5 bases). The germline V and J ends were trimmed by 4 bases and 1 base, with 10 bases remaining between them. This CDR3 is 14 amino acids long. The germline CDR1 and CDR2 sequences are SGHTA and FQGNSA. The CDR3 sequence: CASSWAGSNTEAFF. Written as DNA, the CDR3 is TGTGCCAGCAGCTGGGCAGGGTCGAACACTGAAGCTTTCTTT.